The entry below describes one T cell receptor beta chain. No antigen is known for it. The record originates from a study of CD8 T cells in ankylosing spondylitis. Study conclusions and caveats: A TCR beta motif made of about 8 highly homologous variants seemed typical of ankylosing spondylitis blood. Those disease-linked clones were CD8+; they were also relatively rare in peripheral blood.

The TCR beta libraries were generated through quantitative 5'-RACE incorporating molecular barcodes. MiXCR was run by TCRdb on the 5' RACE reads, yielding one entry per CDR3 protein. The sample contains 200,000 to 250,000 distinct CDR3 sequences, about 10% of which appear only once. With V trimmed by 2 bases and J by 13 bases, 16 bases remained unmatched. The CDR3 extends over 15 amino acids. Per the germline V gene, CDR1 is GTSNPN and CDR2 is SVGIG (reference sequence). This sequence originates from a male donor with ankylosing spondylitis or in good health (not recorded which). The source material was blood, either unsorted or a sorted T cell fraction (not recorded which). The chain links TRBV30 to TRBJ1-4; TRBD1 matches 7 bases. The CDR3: CAWSISTGAPNRLFF. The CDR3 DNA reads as TGTGCCTGGAGTATATCAACAGGGGCGCCGAATCGACTGTTTTTT.